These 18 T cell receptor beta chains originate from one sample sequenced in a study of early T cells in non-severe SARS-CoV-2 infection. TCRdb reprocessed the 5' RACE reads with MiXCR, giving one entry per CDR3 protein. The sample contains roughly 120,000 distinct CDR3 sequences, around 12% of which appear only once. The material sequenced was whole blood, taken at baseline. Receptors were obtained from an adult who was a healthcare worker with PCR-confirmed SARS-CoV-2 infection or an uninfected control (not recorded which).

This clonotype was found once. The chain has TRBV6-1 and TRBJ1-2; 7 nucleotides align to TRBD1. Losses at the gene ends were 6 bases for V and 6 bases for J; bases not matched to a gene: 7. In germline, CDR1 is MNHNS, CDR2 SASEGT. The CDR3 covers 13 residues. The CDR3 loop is CASRETGTNGYTF. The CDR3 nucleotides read TGTGCCAGCAGAGAGACAGGGACCAATGGCTACACCTTC.

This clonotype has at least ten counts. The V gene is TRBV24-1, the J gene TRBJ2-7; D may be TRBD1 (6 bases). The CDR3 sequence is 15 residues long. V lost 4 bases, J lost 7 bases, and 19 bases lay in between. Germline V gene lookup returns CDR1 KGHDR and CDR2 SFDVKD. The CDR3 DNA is TGTGCCACCAGTGACCCCGGGACACCTGAGGGGGAGCAGTACTTC. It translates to CATSDPGTPEGEQYF.

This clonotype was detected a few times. DNA of the CDR3: TGTGCCAGCAGAGAAAACAGGGGGCCCGGATTTGCGCAGTACTTC. Translation: CASRENRGPGFAQYF. V is TRBV28 and J is TRBJ2-7; TRBD1 agrees at 9 bases. The germline V gene has CDR1 MDHEN and CDR2 SYDVKM. After removal of 6 bases from V and 9 bases from J, the junction contained 15 bases not matched to a gene. The CDR3 spans 15 residues.

The DNA for the CDR3 is TGTGCCAGCAGTGGGACTCCCTATCCGGAGACCCAGTACTTC. Amino acids: CASSGTPYPETQYF. The chain uses TRBV27 and TRBJ2-5; D perhaps matches TRBD2 (6 bases). Deletions cut 5 bases from V and 5 bases from J, with 15 bases between. The CDR3 spans 14 residues. From germline, CDR1 is MNHEY and CDR2 SMNVEV (reference sequence).

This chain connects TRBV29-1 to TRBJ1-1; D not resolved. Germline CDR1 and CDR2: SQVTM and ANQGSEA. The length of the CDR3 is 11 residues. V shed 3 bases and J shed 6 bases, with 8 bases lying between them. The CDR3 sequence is CSVDRPAEAFF. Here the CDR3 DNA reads TGCAGCGTTGACAGACCCGCTGAAGCTTTCTTT.

The CDR3 DNA reads as TGCGCCAGCAGCTTGGGACCTGGGGGCGCCACCGGGGAGCTGTTTTTT. It specifies CASSLGPGGATGELFF. The rearrangement links TRBV5-1 to TRBJ2-2, with TRBD1 as a possible D gene (6 bases). V lost 0 bases and J 4 bases, leaving 13 bases between the germline ends. From germline, CDR1 is SGHRS and CDR2 YFSETQ. The CDR3 sequence is 16 residues long.

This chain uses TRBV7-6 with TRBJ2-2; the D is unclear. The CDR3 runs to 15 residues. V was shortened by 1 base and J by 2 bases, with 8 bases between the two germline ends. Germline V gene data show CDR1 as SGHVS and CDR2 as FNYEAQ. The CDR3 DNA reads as TGTGCCAGCAGCTTAGTCGTGGCCAACACCGGGGAGCTGTTTTTT. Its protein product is CASSLVVANTGELFF.

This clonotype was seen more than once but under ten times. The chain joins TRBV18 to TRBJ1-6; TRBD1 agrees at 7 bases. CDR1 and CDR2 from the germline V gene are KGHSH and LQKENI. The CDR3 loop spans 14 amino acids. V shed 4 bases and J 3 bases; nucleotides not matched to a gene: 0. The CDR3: CASSRDSYNSPLHF. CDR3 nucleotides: TGTGCCAGCTCACGGGACAGCTATAATTCACCCCTCCACTTT.

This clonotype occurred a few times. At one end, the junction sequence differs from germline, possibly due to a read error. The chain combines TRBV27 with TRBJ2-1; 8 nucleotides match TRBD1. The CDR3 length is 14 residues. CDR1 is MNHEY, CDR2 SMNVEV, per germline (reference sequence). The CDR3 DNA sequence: TGTGTCAGCAGGAGGGGACAGGTTAACAATGAGCAGTTCTTC. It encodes CVSRRGQVNNEQFF.

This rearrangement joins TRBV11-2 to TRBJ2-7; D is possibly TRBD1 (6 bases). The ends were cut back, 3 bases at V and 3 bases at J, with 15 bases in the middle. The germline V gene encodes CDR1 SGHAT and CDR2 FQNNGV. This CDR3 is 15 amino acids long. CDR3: CASSFQAGDNYEQYF. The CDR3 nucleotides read TGTGCCAGCAGCTTCCAAGCTGGGGACAACTACGAGCAGTACTTC.

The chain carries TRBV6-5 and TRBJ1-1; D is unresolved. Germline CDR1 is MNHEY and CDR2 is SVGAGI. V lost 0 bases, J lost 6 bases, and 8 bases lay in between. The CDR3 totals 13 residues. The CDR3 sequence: CASSYSEGPEAFF. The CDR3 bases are TGTGCCAGCAGTTACTCGGAGGGCCCTGAAGCTTTCTTT.

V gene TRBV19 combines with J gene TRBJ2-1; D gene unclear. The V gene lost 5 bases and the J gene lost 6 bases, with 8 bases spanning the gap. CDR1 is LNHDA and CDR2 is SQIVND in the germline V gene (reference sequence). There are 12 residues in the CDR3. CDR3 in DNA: TGTGCCAGTAGTGGCCCCCCCAATGAGCAGTTCTTC. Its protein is CASSGPPNEQFF.

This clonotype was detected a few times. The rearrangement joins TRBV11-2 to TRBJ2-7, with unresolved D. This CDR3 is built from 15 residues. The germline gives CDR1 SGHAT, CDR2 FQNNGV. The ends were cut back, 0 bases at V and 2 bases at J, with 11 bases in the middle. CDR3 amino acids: CASSLEWAVTYEQYF. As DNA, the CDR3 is TGTGCCAGCAGCTTAGAATGGGCAGTAACCTACGAGCAGTACTTC.

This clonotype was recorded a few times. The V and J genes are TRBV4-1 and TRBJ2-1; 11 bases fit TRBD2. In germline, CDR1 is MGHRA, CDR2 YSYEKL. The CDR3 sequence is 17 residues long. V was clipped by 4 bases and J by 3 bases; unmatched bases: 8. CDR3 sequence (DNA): TGCGCCAGCAGCCGGAGTGGACTAGCGGGCTACTACAATGAGCAGTTCTTC. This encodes CASSRSGLAGYYNEQFF.

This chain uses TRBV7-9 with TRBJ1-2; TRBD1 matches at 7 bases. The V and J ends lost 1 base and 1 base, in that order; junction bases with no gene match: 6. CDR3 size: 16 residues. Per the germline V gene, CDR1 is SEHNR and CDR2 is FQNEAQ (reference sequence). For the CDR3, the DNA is TGTGCCAGCAGCTTAGAAGGGGGCGCGGGTAACTATGGCTACACCTTC. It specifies CASSLEGGAGNYGYTF.

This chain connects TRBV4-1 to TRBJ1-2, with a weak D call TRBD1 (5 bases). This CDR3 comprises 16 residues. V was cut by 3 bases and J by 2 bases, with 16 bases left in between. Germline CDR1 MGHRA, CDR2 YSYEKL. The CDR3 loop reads CASSQYFVGANYGYTF. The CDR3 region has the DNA TGCGCCAGCAGCCAGTATTTCGTTGGGGCGAACTATGGCTACACCTTC.

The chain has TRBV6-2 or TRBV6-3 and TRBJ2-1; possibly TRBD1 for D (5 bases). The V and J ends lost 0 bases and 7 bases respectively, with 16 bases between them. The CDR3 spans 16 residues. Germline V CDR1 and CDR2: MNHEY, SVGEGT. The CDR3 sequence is CASSYSAPGSGNEQFF. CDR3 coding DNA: TGTGCCAGCAGTTACTCCGCGCCAGGGTCAGGGAATGAGCAGTTCTTC.

The CDR3 DNA follows: TGTGCCAGCAGCCCCATTCCACAGGGCGTCTCTAACTATGGCTACACCTTC. Protein: CASSPIPQGVSNYGYTF. The chain joins TRBV3-1 to TRBJ1-2; weak D call: TRBD1 (6 bases). The CDR3 spans 17 residues. CDR1 LGHDT and CDR2 YNNKEL come from the germline V gene (reference sequence). Deletions cut 4 bases from V and 0 bases from J, with 18 bases between.